This T cell receptor beta chain originates from a study of regulatory T cells in long-lasting Graves disease. As to time point: persistent/refractory GD, antithyroid drugs over 5 years with positive TRAb. PBMC RNA was the source of the TCR library. American Thyroid Association guidelines defined Graves' disease diagnosis. Arm-PCR with iRepertoire HTBI primers amplified the CDR3 regions for these TCR beta libraries. Original data processing: Looking across samples, the authors found 55 to 70 TRBV and some 13 TRBJ segments. TCRdb re-called the multiplex PCR reads with MiXCR, one entry per CDR3 protein. TCRdb, not the authors, supplied the V and J calls. Altogether over 650,000 distinct CDR3 sequences are present, 30% being singletons, with the ten largest covering about 42%. CDR1 is MNHEY and CDR2 is SVGAGI in the germline V gene. V was clipped by 2 bases and J by 7 bases, with 11 bases between them. CDR3 length equals 14 residues.

The sequence was obtained from a female donor with Graves disease. This chain connects TRBV6-5 to TRBJ2-2, with D uncertain. Sequencing used peripheral blood mononuclear cells (PBMCs), obtained when the disease was refractory, from a patient treated with antithyroid drugs. The CDR3 reads CASSYGLVGGELFF. CDR3 sequence (DNA): TGTGCCAGCAGTTACGGGCTAGTCGGCGGGGAGCTGTTTTTT.